A single sample gave rise to the 25 T cell receptor beta chains below, sequenced in a study of radiotherapy plus CTLA-4 blockade in lung cancer. Profiling relied on immunoSEQ multiplex PCR, and the TCRdb table lists in-frame clones only, not all of them. The sample consists of tens of thousands of clones, approximately 79% of them appearing once. Source: peripheral blood, taken from a patient treated with radiotherapy plus ipilimumab. Receptor source: a human donor with non-small cell lung cancer who had a partial response to radiotherapy plus ipilimumab.

The V gene is TRBV6-5, the J gene TRBJ1-2, with 9 bases matching TRBD1. The trim removed 4 bases at V and 1 base at J, leaving 7 bases unmatched. Germline-derived CDR1 and CDR2 are MNHEY and SVGAGI. The CDR3 length is 16 residues. The CDR3 loop is CASSSPRTGDNYGYTF. CDR3 DNA: TGTGCCAGCAGTTCCCCACGGACAGGGGATAACTATGGCTACACCTTC.

This chain links TRBV7-3 with TRBJ1-6; tentative D call: TRBD1 (5 bases). This CDR3 has 16 residues. V shed 5 bases and J shed 4 bases, with 15 bases lying between them. Germline V lookup: CDR1 SGHTA, CDR2 FQGTGA. CDR3 region: CASSRDGGIYNSPLHF. The CDR3, as DNA: TGTGCCAGCAGCCGGGACGGGGGAATTTATAATTCACCCCTCCACTTT.

The sample holds a few counts of this clone. The CDR3 region is CASSASGTGSAFF. The CDR3 DNA sequence: TGTGCCAGCAGTGCTTCAGGGACAGGGTCGGCTTTCTTT. This chain uses TRBV6-1 with TRBJ1-1; 9 bases line up with TRBD1. Trimming at V came to 4 bases and at J to 11 bases, leaving 8 bases not matched to a gene. The CDR3 loop spans 13 amino acids. CDR1 is MNHNS, CDR2 SASEGT, per germline.

In its sample, this clone was seen a few times. This chain uses TRBV20-1 with TRBJ2-3; no definite D call. Trimming cost V 5 bases and J 5 bases, with 5 bases left between them. The CDR3 consists of 10 residues. Germline-derived CDR1 and CDR2 are DFQATT and SNEGSKA (reference sequence). The DNA of the CDR3 is TGCAGTGCTCTAGTAGATACGCAGTATTTT. Encoded protein: CSALVDTQYF.

The chain uses TRBV21-1 and TRBJ2-7; the table's D call, TRBD2, has no DNA check behind it. TRBV21-1 is recorded as a pseudogene. CDR3 length equals 11 residues. The CDR3 loop is CASSPLYEQYF. DNA of the CDR3: TGTGCCAGCAGCCCTCTGTACGAGCAGTACTTC.

The CDR3 protein is CASSIGPGSNQPQHF. CDR3 sequence (DNA): TGTGCCAGTAGTATAGGGCCCGGGAGCAATCAGCCCCAGCATTTT. The chain recombines TRBV19 with TRBJ1-5; D not certain. V gave up 1 base and J gave up 1 base, with 8 bases separating them. The CDR3 totals 15 residues. Germline V gives CDR1 LNHDA, CDR2 SQIVND (reference sequence).

This chain connects TRBV7-2 to TRBJ1-6, with TRBD1 as a possible D gene (6 bases). The CDR3 has 13 amino acids. From germline, CDR1 is SGHTA and CDR2 FQGNSA. V lost 7 bases, J lost 8 bases, and 12 bases lay in between. The CDR3, as DNA: TGTGCCAGCACCTTCAGGGGTGATTCACCCCTCCACTTT. This gives the protein CASTFRGDSPLHF.

This chain joins TRBV19 and TRBJ2-3; D remains ambiguous. The CDR3 is 13 residues long. CDR1 is LNHDA, CDR2 SQIVND, per germline (reference sequence). V was shortened by 7 bases and J by 0 bases, with 8 bases between the two germline ends. The CDR3 spells CASKQHSTDTQYF. CDR3 sequence (DNA): TGTGCCAGTAAACAGCATAGCACAGATACGCAGTATTTT. Looking up the rest from reference TRBV19 and TRBJ2-3 gives the full variable domain: DGGITQSPKYLFRKEGQNVTLSCEQNLNHDAMYWYRQDPGQGLRLIYYSQIVNDFQKGDIAEGYSVSREKKESFPLTVTSAQKNPTAFYLCASKQHSTDTQYFGPGTRLTVL.

This rearrangement joins TRBV5-3 to TRBJ2-2; 10 nucleotides agree with TRBD2. TRBV5-3 is an open reading frame, and its role is uncertain. The CDR3 length is 15 residues. V was pared by 2 bases and J by 6 bases, with 4 bases of the junction left unmatched. CDR3 bases: TGTGCCAGAAGCTTAGCGGGGGGGTCCTCCGGGGAGCTGTTTTTT. This gives the protein CARSLAGGSSGELFF.

This clone appeared a few times. This rearrangement joins TRBV7-9 to TRBJ1-4; unclear D gene. Trimming cost V 3 bases and J 3 bases, with 8 bases left between them. This CDR3 is built from 14 residues. Germline CDR1 SEHNR, CDR2 FQNEAQ (reference sequence). In nucleotides, the CDR3 is TGTGCCAGCAGCTTCAGGAACCCTAATGAAAAACTGTTTTTT. This sequence encodes CASSFRNPNEKLFF. The full variable domain, in which reference TRBV7-9 and TRBJ1-4 provide the parts outside the CDR3, is DTGVSQNPRHKITKRGQNVTFRCDPISEHNRLYWYRQTLGQGPEFLTYFQNEAQLEKSRLLSDRFSAERPKGSFSTLEIQRTEQGDSAMYLCASSFRNPNEKLFFGSGTQLSVL.

This chain uses TRBV5-1 with TRBJ2-3; maybe TRBD1 (5 bases). The length of the CDR3 is 15 residues. V was shortened by 0 bases and J by 0 bases, with 8 bases between the two germline ends. The germline gives CDR1 SGHRS, CDR2 YFSETQ. CDR3 DNA: TGCGCCAGCAGCTTGGGGGGCGCAAGCACAGATACGCAGTATTTT. Protein: CASSLGGASTDTQYF.

The rearrangement links TRBV27 to TRBJ2-6, with D tentatively TRBD1 (5 bases). The CDR3 is made up of 14 amino acids. From germline, CDR1 is MNHEY and CDR2 SMNVEV (reference sequence). Between the trimmed V and J ends, which lost 4 bases and 3 bases, there was a span of 7 bases. For the CDR3, the DNA is TGTGCCAGCAGTTCAGGGCTTGGGGCCAACGTCCTGACTTTC. Encoded protein: CASSSGLGANVLTF.

The chain uses TRBV9 and TRBJ2-7; TRBD2 might be the D (5 bases). Germline CDR1 and CDR2: SGDLS and YYNGEE. Trimming took 0 bases from V and 6 from J, leaving 10 bases between them. The CDR3 extends over 13 amino acids. This CDR3 is CASSVAGDREQYF. For the CDR3, the DNA is TGTGCCAGCAGCGTAGCCGGGGATCGCGAGCAGTACTTC.

The gene calls are TRBV10-2 and TRBJ2-5; D uncertain. The CDR3 has 13 residues. Trimming stripped 3 bases from V and 5 bases from J, with 10 bases between. Per the germline V gene, CDR1 is WSHSY and CDR2 is SAAADI. In DNA, the CDR3 is TGCGCCAGCAGTGACCCTGGCCCGGAGACCCAGTACTTC. Its translation: CASSDPGPETQYF.

This clone was counted between two and nine times. This chain links TRBV2 with TRBJ1-2; a possible D gene is TRBD1 (6 bases). The CDR3 runs 14 residues. Germline V CDR1 and CDR2: SNHLY, FYNNEI. V lost 6 bases, J lost 0 bases, and 11 bases lay in between. The CDR3 sequence: CASRNRDTNYGYTF. The DNA for the CDR3 is TGTGCCAGCAGAAACCGGGACACTAACTATGGCTACACCTTC.

This clone appeared once. The rearrangement uses TRBV27 and TRBJ1-4, with a weak D call TRBD1 (5 bases). This CDR3 contains 17 residues. Germline-derived CDR1 and CDR2 are MNHEY and SMNVEV (reference sequence). V dropped 4 bases and J dropped 0 bases, with 15 bases sitting between them. The CDR3 coding sequence is TGTGCCAGCAGTTCGACGCGGGGGACGTCAACTAATGAAAAACTGTTTTTT. This encodes CASSSTRGTSTNEKLFF.

V and J are TRBV7-7 and TRBJ2-5, with D perhaps matching TRBD2 (5 bases). The CDR3 totals 15 residues. The germline CDR1 and CDR2 sequences are SSHAT and FNYEAQ (reference sequence). V was cut by 2 bases and J by 1 base, with 11 bases left in between. The CDR3, as DNA: TGTGCCAGCAGCTTATGGGAAAGCGGCCAAGAGACCCAGTACTTC. Translated, it gives CASSLWESGQETQYF.

Here the CDR3 reads CASSYGLSSTDTQYF. DNA of the CDR3: TGTGCCAGCAGTTATGGGCTCTCTAGCACAGATACGCAGTATTTT. V gene TRBV2 combines with J gene TRBJ2-3; no clear D gene. The germline V gene has CDR1 SNHLY and CDR2 FYNNEI. V dropped 5 bases and J dropped 0 bases, with 12 bases sitting between them. This CDR3 spans 15 amino acids.

V is TRBV11-2 and J is TRBJ2-1; 9 nucleotides agree with TRBD2. Germline CDR1 and CDR2: SGHAT and FQNNGV. With V trimmed by 5 bases and J by 1 base, 3 bases remained unmatched. The CDR3 covers 15 residues. The CDR3 DNA reads as TGTGCCAGCAGCCCTCTAGCGGGGTCCTACAATGAGCAGTTCTTC. Amino acid sequence: CASSPLAGSYNEQFF.

The rearrangement joins TRBV5-1 to TRBJ1-1, with TRBD1 matching over 7 bases. The CDR3 has 15 residues. V gave up 3 bases and J gave up 0 bases; unmatched junction bases: 5. Germline V CDR1 and CDR2: SGHRS, YFSETQ. DNA of the CDR3: TGCGCCAGCAGCTCGACAGGGAAGGTGAACACTGAAGCTTTCTTT. It translates to CASSSTGKVNTEAFF.

The rearrangement links TRBV5-1 to TRBJ1-2; D remains ambiguous. In germline, CDR1 is SGHRS, CDR2 YFSETQ. V shed 0 bases and J shed 4 bases, with 10 bases lying between them. This CDR3 is built from 14 residues. The CDR3 nucleotides read TGCGCCAGCAGCTTGGATCCAGCGTCCTATGGCTACACCTTC. It yields the protein CASSLDPASYGYTF. Together with reference TRBV5-1 and TRBJ1-2, the CDR3 gives the full variable domain: KAGVTQTPRYLIKTRGQQVTLSCSPISGHRSVSWYQQTPGQGLQFLFEYFSETQRNKGNFPGRFSGRQFSNSRSEMNVSTLELGDSALYLCASSLDPASYGYTFGSGTRLTVV.

Only a few counts were recorded for this clone. The chain employs TRBV7-6 and TRBJ2-3, with 8 bases identical to TRBD1. In germline, CDR1 is SGHVS, CDR2 FNYEAQ. The CDR3 covers 17 residues. J lost 0 bases, V lost 2 bases, and 7 bases had no gene match. The CDR3: CASSLTQGDASTDTQYF. As DNA, the CDR3 is TGTGCCAGCAGCTTAACACAGGGGGACGCTAGCACAGATACGCAGTATTTT.

This chain links TRBV10-3 with TRBJ2-2; a weak D match, TRBD2 (7 bases). Germline V gene lookup returns CDR1 ENHRY and CDR2 SYGVKD. With 10 bases removed from V and 5 bases from J, the gap between germline ends came to 20 bases. The CDR3 sequence is 15 residues long. CDR3: CATNSEEGGTGELFF. The CDR3 DNA follows: TGTGCCACAAATTCTGAGGAGGGGGGGACCGGGGAGCTGTTTTTT.

The V gene is TRBV9, the J gene TRBJ2-2, with D possibly TRBD1 on 5 matching bases. The CDR3 covers 18 residues. Trimming stripped 0 bases from V and 6 bases from J, with 21 bases between. Germline V gives CDR1 SGDLS, CDR2 YYNGEE. The CDR3 loop reads CASSVGTPLLRGAGELFF. The CDR3 bases are TGTGCCAGCAGCGTAGGGACACCTCTCCTAAGGGGCGCCGGGGAGCTGTTTTTT.

The chain combines TRBV5-1 with TRBJ2-3; D may be TRBD2 (5 bases). CDR3 size: 13 residues. Trimming removed 0 bases from V and 5 bases from J, with 7 bases in between. From germline, CDR1 is SGHRS and CDR2 YFSETQ. The chain's CDR3 is CASSLVTRDTQYF. CDR3 DNA: TGCGCCAGCAGCTTGGTAACTAGAGATACGCAGTATTTT.